This TCR beta chain was obtained from a study of shared clonotypes between healthy human individuals. Looking at the study overall: Donors had three CD4 naive, three CD4 memory, two CD8 naive and one CD8 memory plate apiece. Overall study findings and caveats: Few donors restricted represented genetic and exposure-history diversity. Generally, naive subsets came out with larger estimated richness than memory subsets.

To note about this clone: Its matching antigen is unknown.

This CDR3 has 12 amino acids. The V gene's germline CDR1 is LGHNT and CDR2 FRNRAP. V lost 6 bases, J lost 5 bases, and 10 bases lay in between. At a deep level, the assay was run. Measured with immunoSEQ multiplex PCR; TCRdb has only the in-frame clones, and not every one. Of over a million clones in the sample, around 95% were seen once. The sample consisted of naive CD4+ T cells sorted from blood. Subset described: CD45RA+ positively selected. The chain links TRBV12-5 to TRBJ1-1; D uncertain. The clonotype comes from a man aged 30 to 39 in good health. CDR3 bases: TGTGCTAGTGGGCCCGCCGGGACTGAAGCTTTCTTT. This gives the protein CASGPAGTEAFF.